This passage covers 21 T cell receptor beta chains from one sample sequenced in a study of graft-versus-host responses after intestinal transplantation. Their specific antigens are unknown. Sequencing was performed with immunoSEQ multiplex PCR; in TCRdb, only in-frame clones are kept and a portion is missing. The table records 80,000 to 100,000 clones, 92% of them present only once. Here the sequenced sample was unstimulated CD4+ T cells sorted from spleen or lymph node cells, taken before intestinal transplant. The receptor source for this set is a human donor who received an intestinal transplant.

J is TRBJ2-1 and V is TRBV6-1, with 13 positions matching TRBD2. Germline lookup yields CDR1 MNHNS and CDR2 SASEGT. Trimming cost V 6 bases and J 6 bases; bases outside gene matches: 11. The CDR3 has 17 residues. CDR3 in amino acids: CASRETPGTSGINEQFF. DNA of the CDR3: TGTGCCAGCAGAGAAACCCCCGGGACTAGCGGGATCAATGAGCAGTTCTTC.

The chain uses TRBV6-8 and TRBJ2-4, with TRBD1 identical over 8 bases. CDR3 length: 14 amino acids. V gave up 7 bases and J gave up 0 bases; unmatched junction bases: 2. Germline V CDR1 and CDR2: MNHGY, SAAAGT. This CDR3 is CASTDRGAKNIQYF. In nucleotides, the CDR3 is TGTGCCAGCACCGACAGGGGAGCCAAAAACATTCAGTACTTC.

The V call is TRBV19, the J call TRBJ2-7, with 7 bases matching TRBD1. The CDR3 is 16 residues long. Germline CDR1 LNHDA, CDR2 SQIVND (reference sequence). V lost 3 bases to trimming and J lost 4 bases; unmatched junction nucleotides: 12. Here the CDR3 DNA reads TGTGCCAGTAGTATTCACCTACCCGGGACAGTGTACGAGCAGTACTTC. It yields the protein CASSIHLPGTVYEQYF.

The J gene is TRBJ2-7, the V gene TRBV9, with 9 bases matching TRBD2. The germline V gene encodes CDR1 SGDLS and CDR2 YYNGEE. Trimming at V came to 0 bases and at J to 3 bases, leaving 7 bases not matched to a gene. The length of the CDR3 is 16 residues. DNA of the CDR3: TGTGCCAGCAGCGTAGATCGGGGCGGGGGGGACTACGAGCAGTACTTC. Translating it yields CASSVDRGGGDYEQYF.

The count of this clone is one. The V call is TRBV28, the J call TRBJ2-7; no reliable D call. This CDR3 contains 12 residues. Germline V gene lookup returns CDR1 MDHEN and CDR2 SYDVKM. The V end was cut by 11 bases, the J end by 3 bases, with 14 bases between. This CDR3 reads CASWAVRYEQYF. In DNA form, the CDR3 reads TGTGCCTCCTGGGCAGTACGCTACGAGCAGTACTTC. Full variable domain (rest looked up from reference TRBV28 and TRBJ2-7): DVKVTQSSRYLVKRTGEKVFLECVQDMDHENMFWYRQDPGLGLRLIYFSYDVKMKEKGDIPEGYSVSREKKERFSLILESASTNQTSMYLCASWAVRYEQYFGPGTRLTVT.

The CDR3 spells CASSDSKASVTIYF. The CDR3 DNA sequence: TGTGCCAGCAGTGACTCAAAAGCCTCCGTCACCATATATTTT. This chain joins TRBV6-4 and TRBJ1-3; D call uncertain. Germline CDR1 is MRHNA and CDR2 is SNTAGT. Trimming left V 0 bases short and J 9 bases short, with 12 bases between. The CDR3 has 14 amino acids.

The J gene is TRBJ1-6, the V gene TRBV5-6, with TRBD1 matching over 9 bases. CDR3 length: 15 amino acids. V lost 1 base to trimming and J lost 10 bases; unmatched junction nucleotides: 6. Germline CDR1 reads SGHDT; CDR2 reads YYEEEE. The CDR3 spells CASSLYGQGYSPLHF. DNA of the CDR3: TGTGCCAGCAGCTTGTACGGACAGGGGTACTCACCCCTCCACTTT. Complete variable domain (other parts from reference TRBV5-6 and TRBJ1-6): DAGVTQSPTHLIKTRGQQVTLRCSPKSGHDTVSWYQQALGQGPQFIFQYYEEEERQRGNFPDRFSGHQFPNYSSELNVNALLLGDSALYLCASSLYGQGYSPLHFGNGTRLTVT.

The rearrangement links TRBV28 to TRBJ1-4; D not resolved. Trimming pared 1 base from V and 7 bases from J, leaving 4 bases between. The CDR3 has 12 residues. Per the germline V gene, CDR1 is MDHEN and CDR2 is SYDVKM. The CDR3: CASSLSGEKLFF. In DNA, the CDR3 is TGTGCCAGCAGTTTATCAGGTGAAAAACTGTTTTTT.

This clone was counted between two and nine times. J is TRBJ1-4 and V is TRBV6-6; D gene unclear. The CDR3 is 13 residues long. Looked up from germline, CDR1 is MNHNY and CDR2 is SVGAGI (reference sequence). V lost 3 bases and J lost 11, with 13 bases in between. CDR3 loop: CASSYAGSGKLFF. As DNA, the CDR3 is TGTGCCAGCAGTTATGCGGGGAGCGGCAAACTGTTTTTT.

The V call is TRBV7-2, the J call TRBJ1-2, with D perhaps TRBD1 (6 bases). Looked up from germline, CDR1 is SGHTA and CDR2 is FQGNSA. CDR3 length: 14 amino acids. Trimming stripped 6 bases from V and 7 bases from J, with 18 bases between. The CDR3 protein is CASRYITGFGGYTF. CDR3 sequence (DNA): TGTGCCAGCAGATACATTACAGGGTTCGGTGGCTACACCTTC.

The V gene is TRBV20-1, the J gene TRBJ1-1, with a tentative D call TRBD1 (5 bases). The germline V and J ends were trimmed by 6 bases and 2 bases, with 7 bases remaining between them. The CDR3 runs 11 residues. Germline CDR1 reads DFQATT; CDR2 reads SNEGSKA (reference sequence). CDR3 protein: CSAGGNTEAFF. CDR3 nucleotide sequence: TGCAGTGCCGGGGGAAACACTGAAGCTTTCTTT.

This chain links TRBV28 with TRBJ2-1; the match to TRBD2 covers 7 bases. CDR1 MDHEN and CDR2 SYDVKM come from the germline V gene. V shed 7 bases and J 10 bases; nucleotides not matched to a gene: 10. The CDR3 loop spans 13 amino acids. The CDR3 region is CASNIAGRGEQFF. The CDR3 region has the DNA TGTGCCAGCAATATAGCGGGCCGTGGGGAGCAGTTCTTC. Based on the CDR3 plus reference TRBV28 and TRBJ2-1, the full variable domain is DVKVTQSSRYLVKRTGEKVFLECVQDMDHENMFWYRQDPGLGLRLIYFSYDVKMKEKGDIPEGYSVSREKKERFSLILESASTNQTSMYLCASNIAGRGEQFFGPGTRLTVL.

The CDR3 coding sequence is TGCGCCAGTCAGAAAACCCTTATTAGACAGGCAACTAATGAAAAACTGTTTTTT. Translating gives CASQKTLIRQATNEKLFF. The chain is built from TRBV4-3 and TRBJ1-4; D is possibly TRBD1 (6 bases). The CDR3 runs 18 residues. Trimming left V 9 bases short and J 0 bases short, with 23 bases between. Germline V gene data show CDR1 as LGHNA and CDR2 as YSLEER.

The J gene is TRBJ1-4, the V gene TRBV5-6; TRBD1 matches at 8 bases. The CDR3 is 14 residues long. V dropped 2 bases and J dropped 7; count of bases not matched to a gene: 4. Per germline, CDR1 SGHDT and CDR2 YYEEEE. CDR3 sequence (DNA): TGTGCCAGCAGCTTTACGACAGGGGTTGAAAAACTGTTTTTT. Its translation: CASSFTTGVEKLFF.

In DNA form, the CDR3 reads TGTGCCAGCAGCTTAAGGTCGGGCTCCTACAATGAGCAGTTCTTC. Translation: CASSLRSGSYNEQFF. V gene TRBV11-3 combines with J gene TRBJ2-1; no reliable D call. Trimming left V 2 bases short and J 0 bases short, with 8 bases between. This CDR3 region has 15 residues. The V gene's germline CDR1 is SGHNT and CDR2 YENEEA.

The chain combines TRBV19 with TRBJ1-1, with 7 bases fitting TRBD1. Losses at the gene ends were 4 bases for V and 2 bases for J; bases not matched to a gene: 4. Per germline, CDR1 LNHDA and CDR2 SQIVND (reference sequence). The CDR3 is 14 residues long. Here the CDR3 DNA reads TGTGCCAGTAGTACGACAGGGACCAACACTGAAGCTTTCTTT. It is translated as CASSTTGTNTEAFF. Full variable domain (rest looked up from reference TRBV19 and TRBJ1-1): DGGITQSPKYLFRKEGQNVTLSCEQNLNHDAMYWYRQDPGQGLRLIYYSQIVNDFQKGDIAEGYSVSREKKESFPLTVTSAQKNPTAFYLCASSTTGTNTEAFFGQGTRLTVV.

The rearrangement uses TRBV19 and TRBJ1-5; the D is unclear. The CDR3 has 16 amino acids. Deletions cut 3 bases from V and 1 base from J, with 13 bases between. Germline CDR1 and CDR2: LNHDA and SQIVND (reference sequence). The DNA of the CDR3 is TGTGCCAGTAGTATGCCCCAGACACCAAGCAATCAGCCCCAGCATTTT. Its protein product is CASSMPQTPSNQPQHF.

This clone was counted only a few times. V usage is TRBV2 and J usage is TRBJ1-5; 7 nucleotides match TRBD1. This CDR3 comprises 15 residues. J gave up 6 bases and V 6 bases, and 11 bases lay outside the gene matches. Germline CDR1 SNHLY, CDR2 FYNNEI. The CDR3 coding sequence is TGTGCCAGCAGGGGCCAGACAGGGCAGGGTCAGCCCCAGCATTTT. Translating it yields CASRGQTGQGQPQHF.

The V and J genes are TRBV5-6 and TRBJ2-2; possibly TRBD1 for D (5 bases). Per the germline V gene, CDR1 is SGHDT and CDR2 is YYEEEE. V lost 4 bases, J lost 3 bases, and 13 bases lay in between. This CDR3 comprises 15 residues. In DNA, the CDR3 is TGTGCCAGCAGCGATACAGGTGGCGACACCGGGGAGCTGTTTTTT. This gives the protein CASSDTGGDTGELFF.

The gene calls are TRBV27 and TRBJ1-5, with D unresolved. CDR3 length: 17 residues. The V end lost 0 bases, the J end lost 0 bases, and 12 bases lay between the germline ends. Germline V lookup: CDR1 MNHEY, CDR2 SMNVEV (reference sequence). The CDR3: CASSLSALASSNQPQHF. The CDR3 DNA follows: TGTGCCAGCAGTTTATCGGCCTTGGCCAGTAGCAATCAGCCCCAGCATTTT.

CDR3 sequence reads: CASSQDGTRGIYEQYF. The CDR3 DNA sequence: TGCGCCAGCAGCCAAGATGGGACTAGGGGCATATACGAGCAGTACTTC. The J gene is TRBJ2-7, the V gene TRBV4-1; 8 nucleotides line up with TRBD2. The germline gives CDR1 MGHRA, CDR2 YSYEKL. This CDR3 region has 16 residues. The junction had 8 bases not matched to a gene; V was cut back by 0 bases and J by 4 bases.